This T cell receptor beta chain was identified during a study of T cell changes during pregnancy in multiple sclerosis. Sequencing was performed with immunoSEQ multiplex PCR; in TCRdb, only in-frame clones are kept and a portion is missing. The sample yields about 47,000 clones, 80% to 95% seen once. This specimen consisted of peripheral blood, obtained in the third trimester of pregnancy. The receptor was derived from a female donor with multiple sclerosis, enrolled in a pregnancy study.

CDR3: CASSTDPNYGYTF. The CDR3 nucleotides are TGTGCCAGCAGTACAGACCCTAACTATGGCTACACCTTC. The genes are TRBV6-1 and TRBJ1-2; no firm D call. V was shortened by 5 bases and J by 0 bases, with 7 bases between the two germline ends. The CDR3 is 13 residues long. The V gene's germline CDR1 is MNHNS and CDR2 SASEGT.